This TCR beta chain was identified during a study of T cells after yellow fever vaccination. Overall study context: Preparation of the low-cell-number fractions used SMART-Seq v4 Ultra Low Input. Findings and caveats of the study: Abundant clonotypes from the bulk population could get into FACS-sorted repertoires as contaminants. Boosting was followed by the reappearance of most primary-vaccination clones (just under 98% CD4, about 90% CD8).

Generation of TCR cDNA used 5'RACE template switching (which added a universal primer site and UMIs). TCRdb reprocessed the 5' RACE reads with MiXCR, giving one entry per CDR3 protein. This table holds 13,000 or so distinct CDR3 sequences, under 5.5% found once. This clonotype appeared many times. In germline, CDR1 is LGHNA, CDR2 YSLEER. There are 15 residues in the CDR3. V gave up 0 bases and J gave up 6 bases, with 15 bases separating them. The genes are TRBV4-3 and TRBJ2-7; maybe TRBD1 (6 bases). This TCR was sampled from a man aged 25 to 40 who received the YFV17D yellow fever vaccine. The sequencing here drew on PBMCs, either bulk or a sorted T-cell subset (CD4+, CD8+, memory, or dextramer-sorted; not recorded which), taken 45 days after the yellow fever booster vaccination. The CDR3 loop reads CASSQDGLIRGEQYF. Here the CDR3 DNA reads TGCGCCAGCAGCCAAGACGGACTCATCAGGGGCGAGCAGTACTTC.